A selection of T cell receptor beta chains follows, all from one sample in a study of blood T cell repertoires in COVID-19. The protocol was immunoSEQ multiplex PCR, while the TCRdb copy is restricted to in-frame clones and leaves out a portion. In the table there are 95,000 to 100,000 clones, about 85% of which are singletons. Sequenced sample: peripheral blood. The receptors shown here come from a woman aged 65 to 85 with active or convalescent COVID-19. Each CDR3 is given with its conserved first and last residue. Each record gives: CDR3 DNA, CDR3 protein, clone size, V gene, D gene, J gene. The D gene is left open where the match is weak. The size of a clone is reported for some rows only, either as once, few or many, or as a class for expanded clones.

CDR3 DNA: TGCGCCAGTCGGACTAGCGGGAGTATCGAAGGTGAGCAGTTCTTC
CDR3 protein: CASRTSGSIEGEQFF
clone size: -
V gene: TRBV5-1
D gene: TRBD2
J gene: TRBJ2-1

CDR3 DNA: TGCGCCAGCAGCCAAGATGACAGGCCGGGTGGCTACACCTTC
CDR3 protein: CASSQDDRPGGYTF
clone size: -
V gene: TRBV4-3
D gene: -
J gene: TRBJ1-2

CDR3 DNA: TGTGCCAGCAGCTTGGGGGCAACACCTAACTATGGCTACACCTTC
CDR3 protein: CASSLGATPNYGYTF
clone size: -
V gene: TRBV5-4
D gene: -
J gene: TRBJ1-2

CDR3 DNA: TGTGCCAGCAGCGTAGCTGGCATCTCGATTTCAACTAATGAAAAACTGTTTTTT
CDR3 protein: CASSVAGISISTNEKLFF
clone size: -
V gene: TRBV9
D gene: -
J gene: TRBJ1-4

CDR3 DNA: TGCGCCAGCAGTGACACTAGCGGAAACACCGGGGAGCTGTTTTTT
CDR3 protein: CASSDTSGNTGELFF
clone size: -
V gene: TRBV10-1
D gene: TRBD2
J gene: TRBJ2-2

CDR3 DNA: TGTGCCTGGAGCCTGGGACAGGGGGTTAGTCAGCCCCAGCATTTT
CDR3 protein: CAWSLGQGVSQPQHF
clone size: -
V gene: TRBV30
D gene: TRBD1
J gene: TRBJ1-5

CDR3 DNA: TGTGCCACCCACGGAAATAGCCGGGACAGGGGACCCTACGAGCAGTACTTC
CDR3 protein: CATHGNSRDRGPYEQYF
clone size: -
V gene: TRBV6-4
D gene: TRBD1
J gene: TRBJ2-7

CDR3 DNA: TGCAGTGCTGACCGAGGGGATACGCAGTATTTT
CDR3 protein: CSADRGDTQYF
clone size: once
V gene: TRBV20-1
D gene: -
J gene: TRBJ2-3

CDR3 DNA: TGTGCCAGCTCCACGGGACTAGCGGGAGGAGGGGAGTTCTTC
CDR3 protein: CASSTGLAGGGEFF
clone size: -
V gene: TRBV28
D gene: TRBD2
J gene: TRBJ2-1

CDR3 DNA: TGTGCCTGGAGAGGGGGGGCGCTAGGGGACACTGAAGCTTTCTTT
CDR3 protein: CAWRGGALGDTEAFF
clone size: -
V gene: TRBV30
D gene: -
J gene: TRBJ1-1

CDR3 DNA: TGTGCCAGCAGTGAAGTTTGGCTAGCGGGAGGGACCGGGGAGCTGTTTTTT
CDR3 protein: CASSEVWLAGGTGELFF
clone size: -
V gene: TRBV6-1
D gene: TRBD2
J gene: TRBJ2-2

CDR3 DNA: TGCGCCAGCAGCTTGACTAGCGAGGTCGAGCAGTACTTC
CDR3 protein: CASSLTSEVEQYF
clone size: -
V gene: TRBV5-1
D gene: TRBD2
J gene: TRBJ2-7

CDR3 DNA: TGTGCCAGCAGTGAGGGTCGGGAGTCGATAGAGACCCAGTACTTC
CDR3 protein: CASSEGRESIETQYF
clone size: -
V gene: TRBV2
D gene: -
J gene: TRBJ2-5

CDR3 DNA: TGTGCCAGCAGCTTAGGCGGGAGGGCCCGAACCGGGGAGCTGTTTTTT
CDR3 protein: CASSLGGRARTGELFF
clone size: -
V gene: TRBV7-2
D gene: TRBD2
J gene: TRBJ2-2

CDR3 DNA: TGTGCCAGCAGCTTTCCCTTACAGGGGGCGCGTGGCTACACCTTC
CDR3 protein: CASSFPLQGARGYTF
clone size: -
V gene: TRBV5-4
D gene: TRBD1
J gene: TRBJ1-2

CDR3 DNA: TGTGCCAGCAGGTCCCCGGGCAGGGGCTACGAGCAGTACTTC
CDR3 protein: CASRSPGRGYEQYF
clone size: -
V gene: TRBV28
D gene: -
J gene: TRBJ2-7

CDR3 DNA: TGTGCCATCAGTGAGTCTGAGGGGGATGCAAATGAAAAACTGTTTTTT
CDR3 protein: CAISESEGDANEKLFF
clone size: once
V gene: TRBV10-3
D gene: -
J gene: TRBJ1-4

CDR3 DNA: TGTGCCAGCAGTTACTTAGGGACAGCCTATAAAGAGACCCAGTACTTC
CDR3 protein: CASSYLGTAYKETQYF
clone size: -
V gene: TRBV6-5
D gene: TRBD1
J gene: TRBJ2-5

CDR3 DNA: TGTGCCAGCCAGGGGACAGGGTACACTGAAGCTTTCTTT
CDR3 protein: CASQGTGYTEAFF
clone size: -
V gene: TRBV7-2
D gene: TRBD1
J gene: TRBJ1-1

CDR3 DNA: TGTGCTACCCGCCGCGACTGGAGCTCTGGAAACACCATATATTTT
CDR3 protein: CATRRDWSSGNTIYF
clone size: -
V gene: TRBV12-5
D gene: -
J gene: TRBJ1-3

CDR3 DNA: TGTGCCAGCAGCCAAGGTGGTAGCGGGCGATACAATGAGCAGTTCTTC
CDR3 protein: CASSQGGSGRYNEQFF
clone size: -
V gene: TRBV4-2
D gene: TRBD2
J gene: TRBJ2-1

CDR3 DNA: TGCGCCAGCAGCCCGTCTAGCGGGGCCTTCTACGAGCAGTACTTC
CDR3 protein: CASSPSSGAFYEQYF
clone size: -
V gene: TRBV5-1
D gene: TRBD2
J gene: TRBJ2-7

CDR3 DNA: TGTGCCAGCAGCTTGGGACTAGCTGAGCAGTACTTC
CDR3 protein: CASSLGLAEQYF
clone size: few
V gene: TRBV5-4
D gene: TRBD2
J gene: TRBJ2-7

CDR3 DNA: TGTGCCACCAGCAGAGAGCTACTTCATACCGGGGAGCTGTTTTTT
CDR3 protein: CATSRELLHTGELFF
clone size: -
V gene: TRBV15
D gene: -
J gene: TRBJ2-2

CDR3 DNA: TGTGCCAGCAGCCAAAACAATGAGCAGTTCTTC
CDR3 protein: CASSQNNEQFF
clone size: -
V gene: TRBV11-2
D gene: -
J gene: TRBJ2-1

CDR3 DNA: TGTGCCAGCAGTAGAAATCAGCCAGCCCGCGGGTTAGAAGGAAACACCATATATTTT
CDR3 protein: CASSRNQPARGLEGNTIYF
clone size: few
V gene: TRBV2
D gene: -
J gene: TRBJ1-3

CDR3 DNA: TGTGCCAGCAGTGAGAGTCTTAACACTGAAGCTTTCTTT
CDR3 protein: CASSESLNTEAFF
clone size: -
V gene: TRBV6-1
D gene: -
J gene: TRBJ1-1

CDR3 DNA: TGTGCCAGTAAGTTACTAAGGCTTACAACTGAAGCTTTCTTT
CDR3 protein: CASKLLRLTTEAFF
clone size: -
V gene: TRBV6-5
D gene: -
J gene: TRBJ1-1

CDR3 DNA: TGCGCCAGCAGCCAAGCAGTTAACTATGGCTACACCTTC
CDR3 protein: CASSQAVNYGYTF
clone size: -
V gene: TRBV4-3
D gene: -
J gene: TRBJ1-2

CDR3 DNA: TGTGCCAGCAGCCCCGACCTTAAGGGGGTCGGCACAGATACGCAGTATTTT
CDR3 protein: CASSPDLKGVGTDTQYF
clone size: -
V gene: TRBV3-1/TRBV3-2
D gene: -
J gene: TRBJ2-3

CDR3 DNA: TGCGCCACCAGATCGGCGGGGGGGGGCCAAGAGACCCAGTACTTC
CDR3 protein: CATRSAGGGQETQYF
clone size: once
V gene: TRBV15
D gene: TRBD2
J gene: TRBJ2-5

CDR3 DNA: TGTGCCAGCAGCTTCTTGGGACAGGGGGGCACCGGGGAGCTGTTTTTT
CDR3 protein: CASSFLGQGGTGELFF
clone size: -
V gene: TRBV5-6
D gene: TRBD1
J gene: TRBJ2-2

CDR3 DNA: TGTGCCACCAGTGATTTGCATCGGACAGGTTCCTACAATGAGCAGTTCTTC
CDR3 protein: CATSDLHRTGSYNEQFF
clone size: -
V gene: TRBV24-1
D gene: TRBD1
J gene: TRBJ2-1

CDR3 DNA: TGCGCCAGCAGCTTGGAGCAGGGGGAGACTAATGAAAAACTGTTTTTT
CDR3 protein: CASSLEQGETNEKLFF
clone size: -
V gene: TRBV5-1
D gene: TRBD1
J gene: TRBJ1-4

CDR3 DNA: TGTGCCAGCAGCCAGGACAGGGATGATCAGCCCCAGCATTTT
CDR3 protein: CASSQDRDDQPQHF
clone size: -
V gene: TRBV4-2
D gene: TRBD1
J gene: TRBJ1-5

CDR3 DNA: TGTGCCACCAGTGACTCCCCGAGGGGGGGCTGGACAGATACGCAGTATTTT
CDR3 protein: CATSDSPRGGWTDTQYF
clone size: -
V gene: TRBV24-1
D gene: -
J gene: TRBJ2-3

CDR3 DNA: TGTGCCAGCAGCTGGACAGGGGAAGATACGCAGTATTTT
CDR3 protein: CASSWTGEDTQYF
clone size: -
V gene: TRBV7-2
D gene: TRBD1
J gene: TRBJ2-3

CDR3 DNA: TGTGCCAGCAGCTTATCGTCCCCGGGACAGGGGTTTCAGGTTTATGGCTACACCTTC
CDR3 protein: CASSLSSPGQGFQVYGYTF
clone size: -
V gene: TRBV7-8
D gene: TRBD1
J gene: TRBJ1-2

CDR3 DNA: TGTGCTAGTACGGGGAACACTGAAGCTTTCTTT
CDR3 protein: CASTGNTEAFF
clone size: -
V gene: TRBV12-5
D gene: -
J gene: TRBJ1-1

CDR3 DNA: TGTGCCAGCAGTTCCCCGGGACTAGCGGGGACCTACGAGCAGTACTTC
CDR3 protein: CASSSPGLAGTYEQYF
clone size: -
V gene: TRBV6-5
D gene: TRBD2
J gene: TRBJ2-7

CDR3 DNA: TGCGCCAGCAGCTTGATGGGCGCCGACAATGAGCAGTTCTTC
CDR3 protein: CASSLMGADNEQFF
clone size: -
V gene: TRBV5-1
D gene: -
J gene: TRBJ2-1

CDR3 DNA: TGTGCCTGGAGTGTTTGGCGCCTAGCGGGGGGTAGCTCCTACGAGCAGTACTTC
CDR3 protein: CAWSVWRLAGGSSYEQYF
clone size: -
V gene: TRBV30
D gene: TRBD2
J gene: TRBJ2-7

CDR3 DNA: TGTGCCAGCAGCGCCTCCGGGTTACCTCCGTCCGGGGAGCTGTTTTTT
CDR3 protein: CASSASGLPPSGELFF
clone size: -
V gene: TRBV12-1
D gene: -
J gene: TRBJ2-2

CDR3 DNA: TGTGCCTGGAGCCCTCTCGGACAGGGGTGGGAGACCCAGTACTTC
CDR3 protein: CAWSPLGQGWETQYF
clone size: once
V gene: TRBV30
D gene: TRBD1
J gene: TRBJ2-5

CDR3 DNA: TGTGCCAGCAGTCTACGGACAGGGGGTGGGTACGAGCAGTACTTC
CDR3 protein: CASSLRTGGGYEQYF
clone size: -
V gene: TRBV6-5
D gene: TRBD1
J gene: TRBJ2-7

CDR3 DNA: TGTGCCAGCAGCCGTTACCCCCCTAGCGGGAGGGCCGGGAGCTCCTACGAGCAGTACTTC
CDR3 protein: CASSRYPPSGRAGSSYEQYF
clone size: -
V gene: TRBV3-1/TRBV3-2
D gene: TRBD2
J gene: TRBJ2-7

CDR3 DNA: TGCGCCAGCAGCTTCGGGACTAGCGGTGAGCAGTTCTTC
CDR3 protein: CASSFGTSGEQFF
clone size: -
V gene: TRBV5-1
D gene: TRBD2
J gene: TRBJ2-1

CDR3 DNA: TGCGCCAGCAGCTATAGGGGGGAGGGGGAGACCCAGTACTTC
CDR3 protein: CASSYRGEGETQYF
clone size: -
V gene: TRBV10-2
D gene: -
J gene: TRBJ2-5

CDR3 DNA: TGCGCCAGCAGCCAAGAGGGACAGGGCAGGACTGAAGCTTTCTTT
CDR3 protein: CASSQEGQGRTEAFF
clone size: few
V gene: TRBV4-3
D gene: TRBD1
J gene: TRBJ1-1

CDR3 DNA: TGCGCCAGCAGCTTGGTTCCCGGGAGTAGCAATGAGCAGTTCTTC
CDR3 protein: CASSLVPGSSNEQFF
clone size: once
V gene: TRBV5-1
D gene: -
J gene: TRBJ2-1

CDR3 DNA: TGTGCCAGTACCAAAAAAGACTCCGCCAATGAGCAGTTCTTC
CDR3 protein: CASTKKDSANEQFF
clone size: -
V gene: TRBV19
D gene: -
J gene: TRBJ2-1

CDR3 DNA: TGTGCCAGCAGCCAACTCAAGAGCCGGACAGGGAGGACTGAAGCTTTCTTT
CDR3 protein: CASSQLKSRTGRTEAFF
clone size: -
V gene: TRBV7-9
D gene: TRBD1
J gene: TRBJ1-1

CDR3 DNA: TGTGCCAGCAGTGAGGGCCGGACAGGGGTTGAAAAACTGTTTTTT
CDR3 protein: CASSEGRTGVEKLFF
clone size: once
V gene: TRBV25-1
D gene: TRBD1
J gene: TRBJ1-4

CDR3 DNA: TGTGCCAGCAGCTTAGGCCTAGCGGGAGTGGGCGAGCAGTACTTC
CDR3 protein: CASSLGLAGVGEQYF
clone size: -
V gene: TRBV7-9
D gene: TRBD2
J gene: TRBJ2-7

CDR3 DNA: TGTGCCAGCAACGACAGGGTTTGCACTGAAGCTTTCTTT
CDR3 protein: CASNDRVCTEAFF
clone size: few
V gene: TRBV21-1
D gene: -
J gene: TRBJ1-1

CDR3 DNA: TGTGCCAGCAGCTTGCGGCAGGGGGCTTCTTCTGGCTACACCTTC
CDR3 protein: CASSLRQGASSGYTF
clone size: -
V gene: TRBV5-6
D gene: TRBD1
J gene: TRBJ1-2